This passage covers 15 T cell receptor beta chains from one sample sequenced in a study of CXCR3-negative and CXCR3-positive naive CD8 T cells. These receptors have no identified antigens. Broader study findings: The study found more hydrophobic TRB CDR3s in CXCR3-positive naive cells than in CXCR3-negative naive cells.

The TRB cDNA libraries were prepared by 5' RACE with UMI labels. For each CDR3 protein, TCRdb gives one entry from its re-call of the 5' RACE reads, without DNA. This table lists about 89,000 distinct CDR3 sequences. What was sequenced was naive CXCR3+ CD8+ T cells from blood. Documented subset: CD45RO-CCR7+CD27+CD95- naive CD8+ T cells expressing CXCR3 (TNR3+). These receptors were taken from a human donor in good health. Some clones in this sample may be carry-over from other donors' samples.

The chain links TRBV19 to TRBJ2-1. Germline V gene lookup returns CDR1 LNHDA and CDR2 SQIVND (reference sequence). This CDR3 comprises 12 residues. CDR3 residues: CASSIYRNEQFF. The entire variable domain, with the rest obtained from reference TRBV19 and TRBJ2-1, is as follows: DGGITQSPKYLFRKEGQNVTLSCEQNLNHDAMYWYRQDPGQGLRLIYYSQIVNDFQKGDIAEGYSVSREKKESFPLTVTSAQKNPTAFYLCASSIYRNEQFFGPGTRLTVL.

This rearrangement joins TRBV6-5 to TRBJ2-2. CDR3 length: 13 residues. The germline V gene has CDR1 MNHEY and CDR2 SVGAGI. The CDR3 here is CASSYGYTGELFF.

This rearrangement joins TRBV28 to TRBJ2-7; as DNA is missing, the TRBD1 call by TCRdb cannot be tested. CDR3 size: 15 residues. CDR1 and CDR2 (germline): MDHEN, SYDVKM. This CDR3 is CASSFRGEFSYEQYF.

The V gene is TRBV7-8, the J gene TRBJ2-2; the D gene TCRdb calls, TRBD1, cannot be checked with no DNA. The CDR3 contains 15 residues. Germline-derived CDR1 and CDR2 are SGHVS and FQNEAQ. The chain's CDR3 is CASSSKQQGLGELFF.

This rearrangement joins TRBV27 to TRBJ1-5; TCRdb's D gene call, TRBD1, goes unchecked for lack of DNA. The CDR3 runs 17 residues. Germline assignment: CDR1 MNHEY and CDR2 SMNVEV (reference sequence). The CDR3 region is CASSSTPADSGYQPQHF.

J is TRBJ2-1 and V is TRBV19; the D call from TCRdb, TRBD2, cannot be confirmed without DNA. Germline values: CDR1 LNHDA, CDR2 SQIVND (reference sequence). The CDR3 runs 16 residues. The CDR3 sequence: CASSISSGGLYNEQFF.

The CDR3 region is CASSYSKSSGGPSSYNEQFF. The chain links TRBV6-2 or TRBV6-3 to TRBJ2-1; TCRdb lists TRBD2, though no DNA is available to test this call. This CDR3 has 20 amino acids. From germline, CDR1 is MNHEY and CDR2 SVGEGT.

V gene TRBV20-1 combines with J gene TRBJ2-5; absent DNA, TCRdb's TRBD2 call cannot be checked. The CDR3 totals 13 residues. Germline V gives CDR1 DFQATT, CDR2 SNEGSKA (reference sequence). This CDR3 reads CSARVVVEETQYF.

The genes are TRBV7-9 and TRBJ2-7; as DNA is missing, the TRBD2 call by TCRdb cannot be tested. Germline lookup yields CDR1 SEHNR and CDR2 FQNEAQ (reference sequence). The CDR3 spans 15 residues. This CDR3 is CASSGWEDSEYEQYF.

This chain links TRBV20-1 with TRBJ1-4. Per the germline V gene, CDR1 is DFQATT and CDR2 is SNEGSKA (reference sequence). CDR3 length: 13 residues. CDR3 region: CSARVRMNEKLFF.

V usage is TRBV29-1 and J usage is TRBJ2-6. This CDR3 has 16 residues. The germline CDR1 and CDR2 sequences are SQVTM and ANQGSEA. CDR3 loop: CSVEMTSVTGANVLTF.

The chain is built from TRBV30 and TRBJ1-1. Germline V gene data show CDR1 as GTSNPN and CDR2 as SVGIG (reference sequence). This CDR3 is 13 amino acids long. CDR3 residues: CAWSGQGHTEAFF.

Measured by frequency, this clonotype is medium-sized (0.01 to 0.1%). The CDR3 protein is CASSVPGQGDYGYTF. V usage is TRBV7-7 and J usage is TRBJ1-2; as DNA is missing, the TRBD1 call by TCRdb cannot be tested. The CDR3 loop spans 15 amino acids. Germline CDR1 reads SSHAT; CDR2 reads FNYEAQ (reference sequence).

V usage is TRBV19 and J usage is TRBJ2-5; TCRdb selects TRBD1, and the lack of DNA leaves this call unchecked. The CDR3 has 21 amino acids. Germline V lookup: CDR1 LNHDA, CDR2 SQIVND (reference sequence). The CDR3 region is CASSTPLGQGIFLFDEETQYF.

The chain has TRBV7-9 and TRBJ2-7. The length of the CDR3 is 15 residues. Germline CDR1 and CDR2: SEHNR and FQNEAQ (reference sequence). CDR3: CASSLAGDFSYEQYF.